This note documents a single TCR beta chain sequence. Germline V gives CDR1 KGHSH, CDR2 LQKENI. V lost 3 bases, J lost 5 bases, and 1 base stayed unmatched. CDR3 length equals 14 residues. The sample belongs to a study of cytomegalovirus exposure and HLA in healthy donors. This table comes from immunoSEQ multiplex PCR, and its TCRdb copy is limited to in-frame clones, with some not included. The repertoire holds about 120,000 clones, around 89% seen once, with around 6% in the top ten. The clonotype originates from a woman aged 18-30 years in good health and CMV-seropositive. Sequenced sample: PBMCs. The J gene is TRBJ2-7, the V gene TRBV18; 13 bases fit TRBD2. Here the CDR3 DNA reads TGTGCCAGCTCACCGGGACTAGCGGGGAACGAGCAGTACTTC. It encodes CASSPGLAGNEQYF.